What follows are 28 T cell receptor beta chains derived from one specimen sequenced in a study of blood T cell repertoires in COVID-19. Only in-frame clones appear in the TCRdb table, and some are missing; sequencing was by immunoSEQ multiplex PCR. The table has under 150,000 clones, approximately 86% seen once. Sequenced: peripheral blood. These receptors were collected from a woman aged 45 to 65 who had recovered from COVID-19.

The chain has TRBV3-1 (or the pseudogene TRBV3-2) and TRBJ1-2, with D tentatively TRBD1 (5 bases). CDR1 LGHDT and CDR2 YNNKEL come from the germline V gene (reference sequence). V was clipped by 2 bases and J by 4 bases, with 11 bases between them. This CDR3 has 14 amino acids. The CDR3 here is CASSQLRGTYGYTF. For the CDR3, the DNA is TGTGCCAGCAGCCAACTTCGGGGGACCTATGGCTACACCTTC.

J is TRBJ2-3 and V is TRBV9, with 7 bases matching TRBD2. CDR1 and CDR2 from the germline V gene are SGDLS and YYNGEE. With V trimmed by 4 bases and J by 0 bases, 8 bases remained unmatched. CDR3 length: 16 amino acids. The CDR3 sequence: CASSSQGRVSTDTQYF. CDR3 in DNA: TGTGCCAGCAGCTCTCAAGGGAGGGTTAGCACAGATACGCAGTATTTT.

Turning to this clone: This CDR3 is also generated by other DNA sequences in the sample. V gene TRBV12-3 or TRBV12-4 combines with J gene TRBJ1-6; no firm D call. V lost 1 base and J lost 16, with 8 bases in between. The CDR3 runs to 11 residues. CDR3 DNA sequence: TGTGCCAGCAGTTTAGGCGGGCCACTCCACTTT. It yields the protein CASSLGGPLHF.

This chain uses TRBV6-5 with TRBJ2-7; 7 nucleotides align to TRBD1. CDR1 and CDR2 (germline): MNHEY, SVGAGI. V gave up 11 bases and J gave up 3 bases; unmatched junction bases: 7. The length of the CDR3 is 12 residues. CDR3 bases: TGTGCCTTGGGGACAGCCATCTACGAGCAGTACTTC. Translated: CALGTAIYEQYF.

Only one count was recorded for this clone. V is TRBV4-2 and J is TRBJ1-4; weak D call: TRBD1 (6 bases). Trimming pared 4 bases from V and 4 bases from J, leaving 19 bases between. CDR1 and CDR2 from the germline V gene are LGHNA and YNFKEQ. The CDR3 length is 17 residues. The CDR3 DNA follows: TGTGCCAGCAGCCCATCGGGGGGCGCGGTGGTTAATGAAAAACTGTTTTTT. The encoded protein is CASSPSGGAVVNEKLFF.

The CDR3 reads CASSSPSGMNSPLHF. In DNA form, the CDR3 reads TGTGCCAGCAGTTCCCCATCAGGGATGAATTCACCCCTCCACTTT. The chain employs TRBV28 and TRBJ1-6, with TRBD1 as a possible D gene (5 bases). Trimming stripped 4 bases from V and 7 bases from J, with 14 bases between. Germline V gene sequence: CDR1 MDHEN, CDR2 SYDVKM. This CDR3 has 15 residues.

The chain couples TRBV21-1 to TRBJ1-1; the D call of TRBD1 is as the table states it, not checked on the DNA. TRBV21-1 is classified as a pseudogene. The CDR3 contains 13 residues. CDR3 residues: CASRDRDRSEAFF. CDR3 sequence (DNA): TGTGCCAGCCGGGACAGGGATCGGTCTGAAGCTTTCTTT.

The sample holds one count of this clone. The chain's CDR3 is CASSYEVGGYTF. CDR3 in DNA: TGTGCCAGCAGTTACGAGGTTGGCGGCTACACCTTC. The chain has TRBV6-2 or TRBV6-3 and TRBJ1-2; D unclear. Germline loops: CDR1 MNHEY, CDR2 SVGEGT. With 2 bases removed from V and 8 bases from J, the gap between germline ends came to 9 bases. The CDR3 has 12 amino acids.

The rearrangement joins TRBV7-3 to TRBJ1-1; 7 positions match TRBD1. Germline V CDR1 and CDR2: SGHTA, FQGTGA. With 5 bases clipped from V and 3 bases from J, the junction kept 15 bases outside the gene matches. CDR3 length: 17 residues. DNA for the CDR3: TGTGCCAGCAGCGGGATTACAGACAGGGACCCTGACACTGAAGCTTTCTTT. Its translation: CASSGITDRDPDTEAFF. The full variable domain, in which reference TRBV7-3 and TRBJ1-1 provide the parts outside the CDR3, is GAGVSQTPSNKVTEKGKYVELRCDPISGHTALYWYRQSLGQGPEFLIYFQGTGAADDSGLPNDRFFAVRPEGSVSTLKIQRTERGDSAVYLCASSGITDRDPDTEAFFGQGTRLTVV.

The chain uses TRBV5-1 and TRBJ2-1, with 8 bases matching TRBD1. The junction had 8 bases not matched to a gene; V was cut back by 0 bases and J by 9 bases. Germline V gene data show CDR1 as SGHRS and CDR2 as YFSETQ. CDR3 length equals 15 residues. CDR3 DNA: TGCGCCAGCAGCTTGGTTGGACAGGGTTGGGGTGAGCAGTTCTTC. Translation: CASSLVGQGWGEQFF.

This clone was seen just once. The chain recombines TRBV6-5 with TRBJ1-4, with D possibly matching TRBD1 (5 bases). This CDR3 is 15 amino acids long. Germline V gene data show CDR1 as MNHEY and CDR2 as SVGAGI. The V end lost 2 bases, the J end lost 5 bases, and 12 bases lay between the germline ends. The CDR3, as DNA: TGTGCCAGCAGTTACGGGGCAACAGCCAATGAAAAACTGTTTTTT. Amino acids: CASSYGATANEKLFF.

The genes are TRBV2 and TRBJ1-1; 9 nucleotides match TRBD1. The CDR3 loop spans 16 amino acids. Germline lookup yields CDR1 SNHLY and CDR2 FYNNEI. V lost 6 bases to trimming and J lost 1 base; unmatched junction nucleotides: 9. In nucleotides, the CDR3 is TGTGCCAGCAGCGGTACAGGGGGCGTTGGGAACACTGAAGCTTTCTTT. It is translated as CASSGTGGVGNTEAFF.

The rearrangement links TRBV7-2 to TRBJ1-6; TRBD1 matches at 7 bases. Per germline, CDR1 SGHTA and CDR2 FQGNSA. The length of the CDR3 is 16 residues. Losses at the gene ends were 6 bases for V and 9 bases for J; bases not matched to a gene: 14. In nucleotides, the CDR3 is TGTGCCAGCAGAGGACCAGGGGGGAGAGGGAGTTCACCCCTCCACTTT. Protein sequence: CASRGPGGRGSSPLHF.

The chain has TRBV5-1 and TRBJ2-5; 8 nucleotides agree with TRBD2. This CDR3 has 14 residues. Germline loops: CDR1 SGHRS, CDR2 YFSETQ. V shed 8 bases and J 3 bases; nucleotides not matched to a gene: 9. DNA of the CDR3: TGCGCCAGTGTAAAGGGACTAGGGAAAGAGACCCAGTACTTC. Residues: CASVKGLGKETQYF.

This clone was observed a few times. V is TRBV6-2 or TRBV6-3 and J is TRBJ1-5; a possible D gene is TRBD1 (6 bases). Germline CDR1 reads MNHEY; CDR2 reads SVGEGT. V lost 2 bases and J 4 bases, leaving 12 bases between the germline ends. CDR3 length: 15 amino acids. The CDR3 DNA sequence: TGTGCCAGCAGTTACCTGCAGGGGTTGAATCAGCCCCAGCATTTT. Translated: CASSYLQGLNQPQHF.

This clone was found once. The chain has TRBV6-5 and TRBJ2-7; tentative D call: TRBD2 (6 bases). Trimming stripped 2 bases from V and 4 bases from J, with 12 bases between. The CDR3 runs 14 residues. Germline assignment: CDR1 MNHEY and CDR2 SVGAGI. Written as DNA, the CDR3 is TGTGCCAGCAGTTACGGGGGGTACGCGTACGAGCAGTACTTC. Protein sequence: CASSYGGYAYEQYF.

V is TRBV6-6 and J is TRBJ2-1; possibly TRBD2 for D (6 bases). Trimming shortened V by 9 bases and J by 9 bases, and 18 bases separated the two germline ends. The CDR3 covers 13 residues. Looked up from germline, CDR1 is MNHNY and CDR2 is SVGAGI (reference sequence). CDR3 in amino acids: CASGGVPRGEQFF. The CDR3, as DNA: TGTGCCAGTGGCGGGGTACCGCGCGGTGAGCAGTTCTTC.

This chain connects TRBV7-9 to TRBJ2-1, with D unclear. V lost 1 base and J 5 bases, leaving 12 bases between the germline ends. CDR1 and CDR2 (germline): SEHNR, FQNEAQ (reference sequence). There are 15 residues in the CDR3. Here the CDR3 reads CASSLGPNPNNEQFF. The CDR3 DNA reads TGTGCCAGCAGCTTAGGCCCTAATCCGAACAATGAGCAGTTCTTC.

V is TRBV4-1 and J is TRBJ2-2; weak D call: TRBD2 (5 bases). V dropped 3 bases and J dropped 4 bases, with 15 bases sitting between them. The CDR3 runs to 16 residues. Germline CDR1 is MGHRA and CDR2 is YSYEKL. The chain's CDR3 is CASSHGTRTSTGELFF. CDR3 in DNA: TGCGCCAGCAGCCACGGTACTAGAACCTCCACCGGGGAGCTGTTTTTT.

The V gene is TRBV19, the J gene TRBJ1-5; D perhaps matches TRBD1 (6 bases). Trimming took 6 bases from V and 4 from J, leaving 10 bases between them. CDR3 length: 13 amino acids. Germline assignment: CDR1 LNHDA and CDR2 SQIVND (reference sequence). For the CDR3, the DNA is TGTGCCAGTAGACAGGGTGGGAATCAGCCCCAGCATTTT. This gives the protein CASRQGGNQPQHF.

The gene calls are TRBV6-5 and TRBJ2-7, with 7 bases aligning to TRBD1. The CDR3 spans 14 residues. Per the germline V gene, CDR1 is MNHEY and CDR2 is SVGAGI. Trimming took 5 bases from V and 2 from J; bases not matched to a gene: 6. The CDR3 loop is CASSPATGTYEQYF. DNA for the CDR3: TGTGCCAGCAGTCCCGCGACAGGGACCTACGAGCAGTACTTC.

Only a few counts were recorded for this clone. CDR3 DNA sequence: TGTGCCAGCAGTGAAGGGGCGGGAGCTTCCCAGTTCTTC. This translates into CASSEGAGASQFF. The chain links TRBV2 to TRBJ2-1; 7 nucleotides align to TRBD2. Germline V gene lookup returns CDR1 SNHLY and CDR2 FYNNEI. This CDR3 is built from 13 residues. The trim removed 1 base at V and 13 bases at J, leaving 7 bases unmatched.

The rearrangement joins TRBV7-9 to TRBJ2-1; D is perhaps TRBD2 (5 bases). V was trimmed by 3 bases and J by 5 bases, leaving 14 bases between them. The CDR3 runs to 15 residues. CDR1 and CDR2 (germline): SEHNR, FQNEAQ (reference sequence). DNA of the CDR3: TGTGCCAGCAGCTTCTTGGGGAGATTGAACAATGAGCAGTTCTTC. It yields the protein CASSFLGRLNNEQFF.

CDR3 DNA sequence: TGTGCCAGCAGCGCACACAGGGCCCAAGAGACCCAGTACTTC. This gives the protein CASSAHRAQETQYF. This rearrangement joins TRBV9 to TRBJ2-5, with D perhaps TRBD1 (6 bases). The CDR3 spans 14 residues. V was cut by 3 bases and J by 1 base, with 10 bases left in between. Germline V gene data show CDR1 as SGDLS and CDR2 as YYNGEE.

This clone was picked up a small number of times. The chain joins TRBV4-1 to TRBJ2-7, with TRBD1 matching over 10 bases. The CDR3 sequence is 15 residues long. Germline loops: CDR1 MGHRA, CDR2 YSYEKL. Trimming removed 3 bases from V and 2 bases from J; junction bases left unmatched: 4. The CDR3 spells CASSQRTGGTYEQYF. DNA of the CDR3: TGCGCCAGCAGCCAGCGGACAGGGGGGACCTACGAGCAGTACTTC.

The V and J genes are TRBV13 and TRBJ2-3; D possibly corresponds to TRBD2 (5 bases). The CDR3 runs to 16 residues. V was pared by 5 bases and J by 1 base, with 16 bases between. Looked up from germline, CDR1 is PRHDT and CDR2 is FYEKMQ (reference sequence). The CDR3 reads CASSGKTWGGTDTQYF. CDR3 coding DNA: TGTGCCAGCAGCGGCAAAACCTGGGGAGGCACAGATACGCAGTATTTT.

This clone has only a few counts. This chain connects TRBV2 to TRBJ1-6; 7 bases match TRBD1. Trimming took 5 bases from V and 7 from J; bases not matched to a gene: 2. CDR1 SNHLY and CDR2 FYNNEI come from the germline V gene. The CDR3 contains 13 residues. This chain's CDR3 is CASSLTGNSPLHF. As DNA, the CDR3 is TGTGCCAGCAGTCTGACAGGGAATTCACCCCTCCACTTT.

This chain uses TRBV10-3 with TRBJ1-1, with TRBD1 identical over 9 bases. V trimming: 6 bases; J trimming: 3 bases; junction bases outside the gene matches: 5. Germline CDR1 and CDR2: ENHRY and SYGVKD. This CDR3 comprises 14 residues. CDR3 protein: CAIRVDRGDTEAFF. CDR3 sequence (DNA): TGTGCCATCAGGGTGGACAGGGGTGACACTGAAGCTTTCTTT.